The TCR beta chain under discussion was sequenced for a study of cytomegalovirus exposure and HLA in healthy donors. Study-wide findings and caveats: In a later analysis, at a false discovery rate of 0.05, over 15,000 TCR beta sequences matched HLA alleles. It has been reported that TCR beta sequences accurately predicted the HLA-A and HLA-B alleles of most subjects.

A word on this clone: Its specificity is unknown.

Germline V lookup: CDR1 SEHNR, CDR2 FQNEAQ (reference sequence). The junction had 15 bases not matched to a gene; V was cut back by 7 bases and J by 0 bases. The length of the CDR3 is 19 residues. The PCR was carried out with 60 Vbeta primers and 13 Jbeta primers. Repertoires were generated with immunoSEQ multiplex PCR, while TCRdb's copy carries only in-frame clones and drops some. The repertoire holds some 150,000 clones, with about 80% as singletons. The donors, nominally healthy at sampling, likely had unrecorded immune exposures. This TCR derives from a male donor in good health and CMV-seronegative. The chain is built from TRBV7-9 and TRBJ2-1; 10 bases agree with TRBD1. The source material was PBMCs. The CDR3 is CASTPGGQGPESSYNEQFF. Written as DNA, the CDR3 is TGTGCCAGCACCCCCGGGGGACAGGGGCCGGAGAGCTCCTACAATGAGCAGTTCTTC.